The clone carrying this T cell receptor (beta chain) was recorded many times. Its antigen remains unidentified. The V and J ends lost 4 bases and 8 bases respectively, with 13 bases between them. CDR3 length: 12 amino acids. CDR1 and CDR2 from the germline V gene are SQVTM and ANQGSEA. The data stem from a study of neurological immune-mediated disorders. General study results and limits: Among 34 multiple sclerosis patients, phylogenetic grouping put the repertoires of 18 into a single related-CDR3 cluster, a possible signature. HTLV-1-associated myelopathy displayed the greatest TCR clonal expansion, and multiple sclerosis exhibited the smallest, lower than that of healthy controls. No sharing of CDR3 amino acid sequences was observed among expanded clones across subjects, suggesting private repertoires in all groups.

Via MiXCR, TCRdb re-called the 5' RACE reads, giving one row per CDR3 protein. The profile shows some 80,000 distinct CDR3 sequences, 4.3% of them singletons. Noted time point: longitudinal time-point 3. This receptor was identified in a woman aged 55-70 years with multiple sclerosis. The chain uses TRBV29-1 and TRBJ2-3; D tentatively fits TRBD1 or TRBD2 (5 bases each). Sequencing was done on a sample of PBMCs. Here the CDR3 reads CSVGVGTATQYF. Written as DNA, the CDR3 is TGCAGCGTTGGTGTGGGGACGGCTACGCAGTATTTT.